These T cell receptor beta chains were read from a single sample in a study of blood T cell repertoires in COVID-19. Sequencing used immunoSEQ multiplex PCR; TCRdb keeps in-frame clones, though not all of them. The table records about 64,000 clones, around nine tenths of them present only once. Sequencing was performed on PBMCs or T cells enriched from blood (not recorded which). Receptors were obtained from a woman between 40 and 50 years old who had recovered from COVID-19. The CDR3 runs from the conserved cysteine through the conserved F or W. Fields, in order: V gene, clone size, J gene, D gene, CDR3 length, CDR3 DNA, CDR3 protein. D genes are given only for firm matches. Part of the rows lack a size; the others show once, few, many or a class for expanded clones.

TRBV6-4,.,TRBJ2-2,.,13,TGTGCCAGCAGTGACATCCGGGGCGGGGAGCTGTTTTTT,CASSDIRGGELFF
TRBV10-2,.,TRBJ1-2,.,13,TGCGCCAGCAGTGAGTCTGGGCTCTATGGCTACACCTTC,CASSESGLYGYTF
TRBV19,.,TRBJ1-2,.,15,TGTGCCAGTAGTATAGATCGGACAGCTTACTATGGCTACACCTTC,CASSIDRTAYYGYTF
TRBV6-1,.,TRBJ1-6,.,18,TGTGCCAGCAGTGAGGGGAGGTGGCAGCTGGGGGGTAGAGTTCCCCTCCACTTT,CASSEGRWQLGGRVPLHF
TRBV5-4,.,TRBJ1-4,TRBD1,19,TGTGCCAGCAGCTTGGCACCGGGACAGTCGACTGCAACTAATGAAAAACTGTTTTTT,CASSLAPGQSTATNEKLFF
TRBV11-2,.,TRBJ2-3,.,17,TGTGCCAGCAGCCTGATCCGCCAGGGAAACAGGCGGGATACGCAGTATTTT,CASSLIRQGNRRDTQYF
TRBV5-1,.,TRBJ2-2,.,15,TGCGCCAGCAGCTTGGGCGGGGGCAACACCGGGGAGCTGTTTTTT,CASSLGGGNTGELFF
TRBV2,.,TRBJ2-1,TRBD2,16,TGTGCCAGCCGACCGGGGTGGCCTAGCGGGAACAATGAGCAGTTCTTC,CASRPGWPSGNNEQFF
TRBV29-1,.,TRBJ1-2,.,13,TGCAGCGTTGAAGATGAGGCTAACTATGGCTACACCTTC,CSVEDEANYGYTF
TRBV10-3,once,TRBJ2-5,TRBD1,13,TGTGCCATCCAGGGACAGAACCAAGAGACCCAGTACTTC,CAIQGQNQETQYF
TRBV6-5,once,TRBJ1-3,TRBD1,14,TGTGCCAGCAAACAGGGGGCGATCGGAAACACCATATATTTT,CASKQGAIGNTIYF
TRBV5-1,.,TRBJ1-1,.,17,TGCGCCAGCAGCTTGAGGCACCTCAACCGGGGGTTTATGGAAGCTTTCTTT,CASSLRHLNRGFMEAFF
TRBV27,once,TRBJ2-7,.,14,TGTGCCAGCATGAGTGGGGGCGGCTTGGACGAGCAGTACTTC,CASMSGGGLDEQYF
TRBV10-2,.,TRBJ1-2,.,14,TGCGCCAGCCAATCAAGGGGAGGTCACTATGGCTACACCTTC,CASQSRGGHYGYTF
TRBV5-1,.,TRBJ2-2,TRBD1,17,TGCGCCAGCAGCTCACCGGGACAGGGTGTGGACACCGGGGAGCTGTTTTTT,CASSSPGQGVDTGELFF
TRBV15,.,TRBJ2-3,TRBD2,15,TGTGCCACCAGCAGACCTTCGAGCGGGGGGGATACGCAGTATTTT,CATSRPSSGGDTQYF
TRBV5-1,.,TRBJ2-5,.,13,TGCGCCAGCAAAGTAGAGCGGGTAGAGACCCAGTACTTC,CASKVERVETQYF
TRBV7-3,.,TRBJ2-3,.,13,TGTGCCAGCAGCTTATCGGTCCCAGATACGCAGTATTTT,CASSLSVPDTQYF
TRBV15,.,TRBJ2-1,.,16,TGTGCCACCAGCAGAGATCGGGTAGTAGGTCATAATGAGCAGTTCTTC,CATSRDRVVGHNEQFF
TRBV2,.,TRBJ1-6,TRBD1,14,TGTGCCAGCAGCTCGGGACAGGGTAATTCACCCCTCCACTTT,CASSSGQGNSPLHF